This T cell receptor beta chain appears in the sequencing data of a study of cytomegalovirus exposure and HLA in healthy donors. Sequencing was performed with immunoSEQ multiplex PCR; in TCRdb, only in-frame clones are kept and a portion is missing. The table includes about 140,000 clones, 87% detected once. Germline V lookup: CDR1 WSHSY, CDR2 SAAADI. Trimming cost V 0 bases and J 2 bases; bases outside gene matches: 10. The CDR3 sequence is 18 residues long. This TCR derives from a man between 18 and 29 years old in good health and CMV-seropositive. The V call is TRBV10-2, the J call TRBJ1-2, with TRBD1 matching over 9 bases. Sequencing was done on a sample of PBMCs. The CDR3, as DNA: TGCGCCAGCAGTGAGTCGGCTCCGGGACAGGGACAGAACTATGGCTACACCTTC. Translation: CASSESAPGQGQNYGYTF.